The clone carrying this TCR beta chain was counted ten times or more. No antigen is known for it. Time point: newly diagnosed GD, antithyroid drugs for less than 3 months. After RNA was extracted from PBMCs, the TCR library was made from it. The data were obtained in a study of regulatory T cells in long-lasting Graves disease. Across the whole study: Antithyroid drugs had been given to newly diagnosed Graves' patients for under 3 months.

Findings of the study overall: Sample size was small, which may have lowered accuracy.

Building of the TCR beta libraries involved iRepertoire HTBI primers and Arm-PCR of CDR3 regions. TCRdb reprocessed the multiplex PCR reads with MiXCR, giving one entry per CDR3 protein. Found here are about 560,000 distinct CDR3 sequences, roughly a sixth of them singletons; the top ten hold more than 10%. The sample also formed part of further work on T cells in Graves' hyperthyroidism and ophthalmopathy. That study reports: HTBI primers drove first-round RT-PCR of the TCR CDR3.

The sequence came from a man aged 18 to 35 with Graves disease. This specimen was peripheral blood mononuclear cells (PBMCs), taken at new diagnosis, from a patient treated with antithyroid drugs.

The CDR3 sequence is CASSYRTGARRAFF. The CDR3 nucleotides are TGTGCCAGCAGTTACCGCACCGGAGCAAGAAGGGCTTTCTTT. The J gene is TRBJ1-1, the V gene TRBV6-2 or TRBV6-3; no clear D gene. V dropped 2 bases and J dropped 11 bases, with 18 bases sitting between them. Germline values: CDR1 MNHEY, CDR2 SVGEGT. The CDR3 covers 14 residues.